These 7 T cell receptor beta chains came from one sample sequenced in a study of blood T cell repertoires in COVID-19. Profiled with immunoSEQ multiplex PCR; TCRdb holds only in-frame clones, not every one. The repertoire holds 25,000 to 35,000 clones, with about 91% as singletons. The specimen sequenced was peripheral blood. Receptors originate from an elderly man with acute or convalescent COVID-19.

This chain uses TRBV10-3 with TRBJ2-2; 8 nucleotides agree with TRBD2. This CDR3 has 18 residues. Trimming removed 0 bases from V and 6 bases from J; junction bases left unmatched: 12. Per the germline V gene, CDR1 is ENHRY and CDR2 is SYGVKD. The CDR3 spells CAISESINGAGEAGELFF. CDR3 DNA sequence: TGTGCCATCAGTGAGTCGATTAATGGAGCGGGAGAAGCCGGGGAGCTGTTTTTT.

The chain combines TRBV27 with TRBJ1-2, with 7 positions matching TRBD1. Trimming removed 6 bases from V and 5 bases from J; junction bases left unmatched: 6. The CDR3 runs 13 residues. Looked up from germline, CDR1 is MNHEY and CDR2 is SMNVEV (reference sequence). CDR3 nucleotide sequence: TGTGCCAGCAGACGACAGGGCGGGTATGGCTACACCTTC. Protein: CASRRQGGYGYTF.

The chain links TRBV5-4 to TRBJ1-6; D is perhaps TRBD1 (5 bases). V shed 0 bases and J shed 7 bases, with 8 bases lying between them. The CDR3 loop spans 14 amino acids. Germline V gene data show CDR1 as SGHNT and CDR2 as YYREEE (reference sequence). The CDR3 DNA sequence: TGTGCCAGCAGCTTGGGGCAGGGAAATTCACCCCTCCACTTT. It is translated as CASSLGQGNSPLHF.

This clone was seen only once. This chain connects TRBV30 to TRBJ1-1; a weak D match, TRBD1 (6 bases). The germline gives CDR1 GTSNPN, CDR2 SVGIG (reference sequence). V was clipped by 8 bases and J by 14 bases, with 21 bases between them. The CDR3 is 11 residues long. CDR3 sequence reads: CAGNQQVGAFF. CDR3 nucleotide sequence: TGTGCCGGAAATCAACAAGTGGGGGCCTTCTTT.

Only one count was recorded for this clone. V gene TRBV7-2 combines with J gene TRBJ2-1; maybe TRBD1 (6 bases). V was pared by 2 bases and J by 10 bases, with 12 bases between. CDR1 is SGHTA and CDR2 is FQGNSA in the germline V gene. The CDR3 covers 13 residues. The DNA for the CDR3 is TGTGCCAGCAGCTTAAGGCGGACAGAGGAGCAGTTCTTC. Translated: CASSLRRTEEQFF. The full variable domain, its missing parts supplied by reference TRBV7-2 and TRBJ2-1, is GAGVSQSPSNKVTEKGKDVELRCDPISGHTALYWYRQSLGQGLEFLIYFQGNSAPDKSGLPSDRFSAERTGGSVSTLTIQRTQQEDSAVYLCASSLRRTEEQFFGPGTRLTVL.

The V call is TRBV10-3, the J call TRBJ2-2, with TRBD2 matching over 10 bases. V shed 4 bases, J shed 1 base, and the junction held 3 bases outside the gene matches. The CDR3 is 16 residues long. In germline, CDR1 is ENHRY, CDR2 SYGVKD. The CDR3 loop reads CAISGASGGNTGELFF. DNA for the CDR3: TGTGCCATCAGTGGGGCTAGCGGGGGGAACACCGGGGAGCTGTTTTTT.

V and J are TRBV12-3 or TRBV12-4 and TRBJ2-3, with D unclear. V lost 5 bases and J lost 2, with 5 bases in between. CDR3 length: 12 residues. The CDR3 DNA follows: TGTGCCAGCAGTCCTATCACAGATACGCAGTATTTT. It is translated as CASSPITDTQYF.